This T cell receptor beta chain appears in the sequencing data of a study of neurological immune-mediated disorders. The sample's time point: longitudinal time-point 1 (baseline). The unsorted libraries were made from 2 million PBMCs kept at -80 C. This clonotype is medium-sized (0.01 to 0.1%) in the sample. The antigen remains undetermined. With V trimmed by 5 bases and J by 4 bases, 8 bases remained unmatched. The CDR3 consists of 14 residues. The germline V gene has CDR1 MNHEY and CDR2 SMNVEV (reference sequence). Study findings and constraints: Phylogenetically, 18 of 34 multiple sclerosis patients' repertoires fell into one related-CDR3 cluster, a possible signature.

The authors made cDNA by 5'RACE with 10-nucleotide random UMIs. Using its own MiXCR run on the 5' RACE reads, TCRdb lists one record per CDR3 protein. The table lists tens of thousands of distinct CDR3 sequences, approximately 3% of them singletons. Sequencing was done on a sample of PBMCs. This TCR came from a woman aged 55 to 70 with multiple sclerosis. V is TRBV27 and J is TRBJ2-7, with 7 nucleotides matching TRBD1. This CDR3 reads CASSGQASRYEQYF. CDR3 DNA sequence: TGTGCCAGCAGTGGACAGGCGAGTCGATACGAGCAGTACTTC.